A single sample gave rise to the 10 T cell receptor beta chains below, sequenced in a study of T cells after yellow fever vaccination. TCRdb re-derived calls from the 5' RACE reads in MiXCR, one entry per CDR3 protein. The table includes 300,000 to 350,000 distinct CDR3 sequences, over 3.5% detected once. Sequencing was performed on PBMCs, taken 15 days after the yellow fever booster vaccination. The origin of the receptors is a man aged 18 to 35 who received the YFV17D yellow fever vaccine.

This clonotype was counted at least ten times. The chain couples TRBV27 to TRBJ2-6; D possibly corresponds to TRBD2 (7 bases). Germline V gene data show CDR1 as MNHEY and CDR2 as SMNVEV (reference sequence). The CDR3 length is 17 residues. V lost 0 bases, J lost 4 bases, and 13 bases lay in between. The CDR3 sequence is CASSLSFGGLGANVLTF. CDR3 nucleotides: TGTGCCAGCAGTTTATCGTTCGGGGGGCTCGGGGCCAACGTCCTGACTTTC.

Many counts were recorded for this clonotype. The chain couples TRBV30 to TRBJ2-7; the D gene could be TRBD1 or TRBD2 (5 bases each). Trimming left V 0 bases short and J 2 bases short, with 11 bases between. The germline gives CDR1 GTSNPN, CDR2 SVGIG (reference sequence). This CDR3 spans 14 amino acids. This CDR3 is CAWSVRGRTYEQYF. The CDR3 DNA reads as TGTGCCTGGAGTGTTAGGGGACGAACCTACGAGCAGTACTTC.

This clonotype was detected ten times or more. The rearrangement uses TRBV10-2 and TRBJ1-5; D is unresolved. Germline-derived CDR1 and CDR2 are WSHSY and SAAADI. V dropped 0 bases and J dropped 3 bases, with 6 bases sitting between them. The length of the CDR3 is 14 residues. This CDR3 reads CASSESHINQPQHF. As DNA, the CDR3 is TGCGCCAGCAGTGAGTCGCACATCAATCAGCCCCAGCATTTT.

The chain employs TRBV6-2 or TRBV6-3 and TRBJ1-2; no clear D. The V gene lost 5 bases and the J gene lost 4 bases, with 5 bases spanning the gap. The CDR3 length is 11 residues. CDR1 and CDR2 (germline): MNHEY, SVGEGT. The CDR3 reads CASSRSYGYTF. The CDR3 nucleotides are TGTGCCAGCAGTAGAAGCTATGGCTACACCTTC.

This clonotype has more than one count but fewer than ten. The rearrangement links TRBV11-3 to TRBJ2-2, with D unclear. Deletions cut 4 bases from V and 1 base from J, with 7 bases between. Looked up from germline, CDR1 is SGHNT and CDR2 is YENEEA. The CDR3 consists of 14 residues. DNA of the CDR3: TGTGCCAGCAGCTCACAAAGGAACACCGGGGAGCTGTTTTTT. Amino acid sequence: CASSSQRNTGELFF.

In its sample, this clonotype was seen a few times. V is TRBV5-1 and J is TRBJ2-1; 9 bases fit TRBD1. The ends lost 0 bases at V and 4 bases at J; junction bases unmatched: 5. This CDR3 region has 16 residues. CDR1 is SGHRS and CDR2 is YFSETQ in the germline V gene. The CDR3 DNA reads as TGCGCCAGCAGCTTGGCGGGACAGGGATTTTACAATGAGCAGTTCTTC. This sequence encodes CASSLAGQGFYNEQFF.

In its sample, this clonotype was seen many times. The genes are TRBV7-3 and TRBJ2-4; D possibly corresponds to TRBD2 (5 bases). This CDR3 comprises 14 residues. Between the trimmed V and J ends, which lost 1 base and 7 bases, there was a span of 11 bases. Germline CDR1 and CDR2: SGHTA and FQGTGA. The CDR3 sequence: CASSLSGSPNIQYF. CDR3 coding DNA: TGTGCCAGCAGCTTAAGCGGGTCCCCGAACATTCAGTACTTC.

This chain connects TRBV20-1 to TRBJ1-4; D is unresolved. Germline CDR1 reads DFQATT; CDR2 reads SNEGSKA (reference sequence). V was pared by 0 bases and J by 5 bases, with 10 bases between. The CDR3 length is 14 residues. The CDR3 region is CSARDRIGNEKLFF. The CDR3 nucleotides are TGCAGTGCTAGAGATCGGATCGGGAATGAAAAACTGTTTTTT.

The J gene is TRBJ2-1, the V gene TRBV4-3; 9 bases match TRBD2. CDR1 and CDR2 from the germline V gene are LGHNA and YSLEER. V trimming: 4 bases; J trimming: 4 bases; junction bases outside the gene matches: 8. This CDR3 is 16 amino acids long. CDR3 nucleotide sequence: TGCGCCAGCAGCCCCTGGCGGGGGGGCGATTACAATGAGCAGTTCTTC. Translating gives CASSPWRGGDYNEQFF.

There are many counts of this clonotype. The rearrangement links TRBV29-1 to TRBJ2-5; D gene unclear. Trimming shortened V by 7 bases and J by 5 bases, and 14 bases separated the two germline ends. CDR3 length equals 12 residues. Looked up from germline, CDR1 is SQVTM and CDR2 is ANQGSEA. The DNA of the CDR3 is TGCAGCGCCACGAGCCCCTGGGAGACCCAGTACTTC. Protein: CSATSPWETQYF.